This TCR beta chain originates from a study of T cells in Graves' hyperthyroidism and ophthalmopathy (dated by TCRdb to about 2019). Looking at the study overall: Peripheral blood was collected at initial diagnosis, before any treatment. The paper reports TCR Vbeta CDR3 sequencing of 135 peripheral blood samples: fewer than 50 ophthalmopathy, roughly 74 hyperthyroidism and around 17 progressor patients. TCR V-J signatures able to tell the groups apart were searched for in a discovery cohort of 100 or so patients, of whom fewer than 45 had Graves' ophthalmopathy and around 58 had stable Graves' hyperthyroidism. The study also compared thyroid tissue and blood T-cell repertoires from over 5 Graves' hyperthyroidism patients. Whether ophthalmopathy could be predicted prospectively was tested in an independent validation cohort made up of about 18 hyperthyroidism patients plus 17 patients who later progressed to ophthalmopathy. Once sampling was done, hyperthyroidism patients were given methimazole at a starting dose of 30 mg daily, whereas ophthalmopathy patients were given high-dose intravenous methylprednisolone. For training and testing, the 80 to 100 patients in the discovery cohort were randomly divided in a 7:3 ratio. Here is what the overall study found, with its caveats: In validation, progression to ophthalmopathy was predicted by the model with 70.59% sensitivity and around 76% specificity, a median of approximately 6.5 months before onset. No statistical method was used to set the sample size in advance, and investigators knew the group allocation. A model built on a 13 V-J signature distinguished ophthalmopathy from stable hyperthyroidism, reaching approximately 89% sensitivity and around 82% specificity in cross-validation and 80%/75% in testing. Most expanded thyroid clonotypes (frequency above 0.001) were also detected in blood, a finding suggesting that blood repertoires may reflect thyroid immune responses.

The TCR beta CDR3 regions were amplified from the RNA transcripts. A first-round RT-PCR of the TCR CDR3 used the HTBI primer set with the Qiagen OneStep RT-PCR kit. Libraries were constructed in a second round of multiplex PCR, after which size selection and purification were carried out. Sequencing of the libraries was done on an Illumina HiSeq2000 using paired-end 100 bp reads. The study's processing was this. Raw data were processed with SOAPnuke, discarding reads with adapters, uncalled bases, mean Phred below 15, or no exact constant-primer or identifier match. High-quality paired reads were merged with COPE v1.2.5, and unique nucleotide sequences were defined as clonotypes. MiTCR v1.1 was used to align the clonotypes against IMGT TRBV, TRBD and TRBJ reference segments. Analysis was restricted to V-J combinations with a frequency above 0.0001, which covered roughly 99% of repertoires. The TCS score was defined as the ratio of F50 (clonal expansion) to E x V (chaos), calculated using BLOSUM62-based TCRdist between CDR3 peptides within each V-J. Welch's t-statistics and random forest reduced 514 V-J features to some 14, which were used in a naive Bayes classifier (R e1071). TCRdb reprocessing: public reads trimmed at Q25 with fastp, clones called with MiXCR, in-frame beta chains kept. Rows merge per CDR3 protein into single entries with the most common DNA and genes. TCRdb's processing, not the study's, gives the V and J calls here. This sample has around 600,000 distinct CDR3 sequences in its table, and approximately 14% of those were observed once. Together, the top ten hold roughly 7% of the sample.

This clonotype came up many times. This receptor's antigen is unknown. Base qualities are not at hand, and no much larger clone is one base apart. The CDR3 runs 15 amino acids, cysteine and phenylalanine included. Only the CDR3 region is kept as DNA, spanning 45 bases read in frame from base 1. Reading the germline V gene gives CDR1 SNHLY and CDR2 FYNNEI. V lost 6 bases and J lost 2 bases; the stretch between them is 17 bases long. Ophthalmopathy patients had moderately to severely active disease, with a Clinical Activity Score of 3 or more, a NOSPECS grade of 4 or more, and a disease duration of less than 3 months. The study excluded patients with uncontrolled infections, other autoimmune diseases, pregnancy or lactation. Diagnoses relied on clinical symptoms, serum thyroxine and TRAb, thyroid ultrasound and orbital computed tomography. Ficoll-Paque density gradient centrifugation was used to isolate PBMCs from under 11 ml of fresh peripheral blood. Total RNA was extracted with Trizol reagent, and quality was checked on an Agilent 2100 Bioanalyzer.

The clonotype comes from a woman under 30 with Graves' ophthalmopathy. The chain was built from TRBV2 and TRBJ2-7, with TRBD1 as a weak D call on 6 bases. Sequencing was performed on blood. The CDR3 reads CASSPQGPATYEQYF. The nucleotide sequence reads TGTGCCAGCAGCCCCCAGGGGCCCGCAACCTACGAGCAGTACTTC.